Listed here are 12 T cell receptor beta chains from one sample, sequenced in a study of Graves' ophthalmopathy and Graves' hyperthyroidism. Amplifying from RNA transcripts, the study obtained TCR beta CDR3 regions. Second-round multiplex PCR followed a first-round RT-PCR using HTBI primers. TCRdb itself ran the multiplex PCR reads through MiXCR, one entry per CDR3 protein. The sample includes hundreds of thousands of distinct CDR3 sequences, around an eighth of them seen just once. Material for sequencing was blood. These receptors originate from a woman in her 30s with Graves' ophthalmopathy.

This clonotype was seen more than once but under ten times. V usage is TRBV30 and J usage is TRBJ1-1, with a tentative D call TRBD1 (5 bases). The CDR3 has 14 amino acids. The V gene lost 1 base and the J gene lost 7 bases, with 16 bases spanning the gap. Germline CDR1 GTSNPN, CDR2 SVGIG (reference sequence). The CDR3 DNA reads TGTGCCTGGAGTGCCATCCCGGGACTTGATGAAGCTTTCTTT. It translates to CAWSAIPGLDEAFF.

This clonotype has just a few counts. V and J are TRBV6-1 and TRBJ2-5; 8 nucleotides match TRBD1. From germline, CDR1 is MNHNS and CDR2 SASEGT. The CDR3 has 15 residues. With 6 bases clipped from V and 2 bases from J, the junction kept 8 bases outside the gene matches. The CDR3 nucleotides are TGTGCCAGCAGACGCGGACAGGGACCTCAAGAGACCCAGTACTTC. This codes for CASRRGQGPQETQYF.

The sample holds many counts of this clonotype. This chain links TRBV20-1 with TRBJ1-3, with a possible D match to TRBD1 (6 bases). The CDR3 totals 14 residues. Germline CDR1 and CDR2: DFQATT and SNEGSKA (reference sequence). The V and J ends lost 2 bases and 4 bases respectively, with 12 bases between them. The CDR3 reads CSARPQGTGNTIYF. CDR3 bases: TGCAGTGCTAGACCACAGGGAACCGGAAACACCATATATTTT.

This clonotype was detected many times. V and J are TRBV27 and TRBJ1-1; D might be TRBD1 (5 bases). The CDR3 contains 14 residues. From germline, CDR1 is MNHEY and CDR2 SMNVEV (reference sequence). V lost 5 bases and J 1 base, leaving 11 bases between the germline ends. The CDR3 DNA reads as TGTGCCAGCAGTCTGGGGGTGGCGAACACTGAAGCTTTCTTT. It yields the protein CASSLGVANTEAFF.

This clonotype was observed at least ten times. The CDR3 DNA reads TGCGCCAGCAGCCCGGGGGCACTAGCAGCGCAAGAGACCCAGTACTTC. Amino acids: CASSPGALAAQETQYF. This sequence joins TRBV5-1 and TRBJ2-5, with D perhaps assigned TRBD1 or TRBD2 (6 bases each). CDR1 and CDR2 (germline): SGHRS, YFSETQ. V gave up 4 bases and J gave up 2 bases, with 18 bases separating them. The CDR3 consists of 16 residues.

V is TRBV6-2 or TRBV6-3 and J is TRBJ1-5, with TRBD1 matching over 7 bases. V was clipped by 6 bases and J by 0 bases; unmatched bases: 11. From germline, CDR1 is MNHEY and CDR2 SVGEGT. CDR3 length: 17 residues. CDR3 nucleotide sequence: TGTGCCAGCAGGAAAGCCGGGACAGAGTATAGCAATCAGCCCCAGCATTTT. Its protein product is CASRKAGTEYSNQPQHF.

There are many counts of this clonotype. The chain uses TRBV7-9 and TRBJ2-2; 7 bases agree with TRBD1. Looked up from germline, CDR1 is SEHNR and CDR2 is FQNEAQ (reference sequence). V lost 7 bases and J lost 3; bases outside the gene matches: 8. This CDR3 is 15 amino acids long. The CDR3 region has the DNA TGTGCCAGCACTTGGCGGACAGGCGACACCGGGGAGCTGTTTTTT. This sequence encodes CASTWRTGDTGELFF.

This clonotype was observed many times. The V gene is TRBV11-1, the J gene TRBJ1-1, with TRBD1 matching 7 bases. The CDR3 runs 16 residues. The trim removed 5 bases at V and 1 base at J, leaving 10 bases unmatched. Germline values: CDR1 SGHAT, CDR2 FQDESV (reference sequence). This chain's CDR3 is CASSPTLQGRNTEAFF. The CDR3 DNA reads TGTGCCAGCAGCCCGACCCTACAGGGGAGGAACACTGAAGCTTTCTTT. Based on the CDR3 plus reference TRBV11-1 and TRBJ1-1, the full variable domain is EAEVAQSPRYKITEKSQAVAFWCDPISGHATLYWYRQILGQGPELLVQFQDESVVDDSQLPKDRFSAERLKGVDSTLKIQPAELGDSAMYLCASSPTLQGRNTEAFFGQGTRLTVV.

This clonotype has more than one count but fewer than ten. The chain recombines TRBV7-2 with TRBJ1-1; tentatively, D is TRBD1 (5 bases). Germline assignment: CDR1 SGHTA and CDR2 FQGNSA. V was pared by 4 bases and J by 3 bases, with 9 bases between. The CDR3 contains 13 residues. The CDR3 is CASSWRGYTEAFF. The CDR3 nucleotides read TGTGCCAGCAGCTGGCGGGGGTACACTGAAGCTTTCTTT. Filled out from reference TRBV7-2 and TRBJ1-1, the complete variable domain reads GAGVSQSPSNKVTEKGKDVELRCDPISGHTALYWYRQSLGQGLEFLIYFQGNSAPDKSGLPSDRFSAERTGGSVSTLTIQRTQQEDSAVYLCASSWRGYTEAFFGQGTRLTVV.

This clonotype showed up many times. The chain has TRBV27 and TRBJ1-2; D is possibly TRBD1 (5 bases). The germline V gene encodes CDR1 MNHEY and CDR2 SMNVEV (reference sequence). Trimming left V 6 bases short and J 3 bases short, with 17 bases between. This CDR3 has 15 amino acids. CDR3 bases: TGTGCCAGCAGCCCCGGATATGGGACGGACTATGGCTACACCTTC. It yields the protein CASSPGYGTDYGYTF.

This clonotype was recorded at least ten times. The chain links TRBV12-3 or TRBV12-4 to TRBJ1-5; unclear D gene. The V gene lost 3 bases and the J gene lost 0 bases, with 15 bases spanning the gap. This CDR3 spans 17 amino acids. In nucleotides, the CDR3 is TGTGCCAGCAGTTTTAGTCTTAACGGAAATAGCAATCAGCCCCAGCATTTT. Translating it yields CASSFSLNGNSNQPQHF.

At least ten counts were recorded for this clonotype. The chain links TRBV28 to TRBJ1-2, with D perhaps matching TRBD1 (6 bases). The V end lost 3 bases, the J end lost 4 bases, and 15 bases lay between the germline ends. Germline values: CDR1 MDHEN, CDR2 SYDVKM. The CDR3 consists of 15 residues. The CDR3 loop is CASSFLPQGSYGYTF. The CDR3 DNA sequence: TGTGCCAGCAGTTTCCTCCCACAGGGTAGCTATGGCTACACCTTC.